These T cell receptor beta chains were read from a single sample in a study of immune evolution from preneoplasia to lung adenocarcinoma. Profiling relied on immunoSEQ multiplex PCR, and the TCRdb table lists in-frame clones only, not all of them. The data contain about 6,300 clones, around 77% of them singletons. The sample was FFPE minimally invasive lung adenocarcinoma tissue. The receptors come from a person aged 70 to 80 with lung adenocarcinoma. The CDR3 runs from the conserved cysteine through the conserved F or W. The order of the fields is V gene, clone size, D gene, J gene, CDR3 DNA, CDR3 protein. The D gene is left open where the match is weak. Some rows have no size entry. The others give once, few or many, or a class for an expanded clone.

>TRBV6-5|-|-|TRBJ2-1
TGTGCCAGCAGCCACCGCGGACAGTACTACAATGAGCAGTTCTTC
CASSHRGQYYNEQFF
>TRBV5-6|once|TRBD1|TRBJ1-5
TGTGCCAGCAGCGTGGGGACAGCTAATCAGCCCCAGCATTTT
CASSVGTANQPQHF
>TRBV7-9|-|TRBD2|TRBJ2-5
TGTGCCAGCAGCCCCAAGGGAGCGGGGCCTATGTACCAAGAGACCCAGTACTTC
CASSPKGAGPMYQETQYF
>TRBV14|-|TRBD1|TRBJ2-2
TGTGCCAGCAGCCAAGAAAAGGGGGCCCGCTGGTCGGGTCCCGGGGAGCTGTTTTTT
CASSQEKGARWSGPGELFF
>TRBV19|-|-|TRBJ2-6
TGTGCCAGTACCCCCAGGCGGGGGCTTCCTGGGGCCAACGTCCTGACTTTC
CASTPRRGLPGANVLTF
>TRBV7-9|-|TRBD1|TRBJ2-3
TGTGCCAGCAGCCCGGACAGGTCGTCCACAGATACGCAGTATTTT
CASSPDRSSTDTQYF
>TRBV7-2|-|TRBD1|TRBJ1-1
TGTGCCAGCAGCCCCACCTTTAAGACAGGGGCGAACACTGAAGCTTTCTTT
CASSPTFKTGANTEAFF
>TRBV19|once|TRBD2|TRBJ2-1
TGTGCCAGTAGTATAGCCCCGCTTCGCGGGAGGCCCCAGCAGTTCTTC
CASSIAPLRGRPQQFF
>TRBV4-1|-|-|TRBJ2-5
TGCGCCAGCAGCCAAGACGAACTATTGAAGACCCAGTACTTC
CASSQDELLKTQYF
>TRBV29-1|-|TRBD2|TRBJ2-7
TGCAGCGTTGATGGCGGGAGCTACGAGCAGTACTTC
CSVDGGSYEQYF
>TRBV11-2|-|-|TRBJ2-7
TGTGCCAGCAGCTTTCGACAGCTAAACGAGCAGTACTTC
CASSFRQLNEQYF
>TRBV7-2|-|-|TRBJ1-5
TGTGCCAGCAGCTTAGCGGGTGGTCAGCCCCAGCATTTT
CASSLAGGQPQHF
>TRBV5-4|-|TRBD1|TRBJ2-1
TGTGCCAGCAGCTTGAGACAGGGACGGAATGAGCAGTTCTTC
CASSLRQGRNEQFF
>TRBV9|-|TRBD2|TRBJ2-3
TGTGCCAGCAGCCCACCGGGGGGGCGGGGGGGCACAGATACGCAGTATTTT
CASSPPGGRGGTDTQYF
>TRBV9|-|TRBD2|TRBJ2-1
TGTGCCAGCAGCCCACGTGATAGCGGGGGGTTCTATGAGCAGTTCTTC
CASSPRDSGGFYEQFF
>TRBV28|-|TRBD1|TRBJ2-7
TGTGCCAGCAGTTCGGGACAGGGGATTCTGTACGAGCAGTACTTC
CASSSGQGILYEQYF
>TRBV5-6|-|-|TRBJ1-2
TGTGCCAGCAGCTTGGATGGGATAGCTAACTATGGCTACACCTTC
CASSLDGIANYGYTF
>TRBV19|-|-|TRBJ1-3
TGTGCCAGTAGTATATTGGGGCCGTCGGGAAACACCATATATTTT
CASSILGPSGNTIYF
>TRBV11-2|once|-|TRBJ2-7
TGTGCCAGCAGGCCGATTACTAGCAGATCCTACGAGCAGTACTTC
CASRPITSRSYEQYF
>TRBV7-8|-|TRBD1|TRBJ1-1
TGTGCCAGCAGTAGGGGACAGGGAGGCCTCCAAGCTTTCTTT
CASSRGQGGLQAFF
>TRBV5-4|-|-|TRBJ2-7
TGTGCTTCGGGCGAGCAGTACTTC
CASGEQYF
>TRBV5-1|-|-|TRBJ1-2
TGCGCCAGCAGGATTGTCGTGGGGTCTGGCTACACCTTC
CASRIVVGSGYTF
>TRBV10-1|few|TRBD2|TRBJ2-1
TGCGCCAGCAGTGAGGGTTTAGCGGGGGGACGTAAGTTCTTC
CASSEGLAGGRKFF
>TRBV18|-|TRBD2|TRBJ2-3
TGTGCCAGCTCACCAGATTCCGGGACTAGCCATACGCAGTATTTT
CASSPDSGTSHTQYF
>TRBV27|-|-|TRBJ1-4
TGTGCCAGCAGGGGCCTAGGGGTTGGAGAAAAACTGTTTTTT
CASRGLGVGEKLFF
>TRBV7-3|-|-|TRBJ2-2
TGTGCCAGCAGCTTAGCCCCATTCAGCACCGGGGAGCTGTTTTTT
CASSLAPFSTGELFF
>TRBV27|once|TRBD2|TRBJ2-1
TGTGCCAGCAGTCCCATTGCGGGGAGGGTCGATGAGCAGTTCTTC
CASSPIAGRVDEQFF
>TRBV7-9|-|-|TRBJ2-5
TGTGCCAGCAGCTTAGGGGCAACCCAAGAGACCCAGTACTTC
CASSLGATQETQYF